This passage covers 8 T cell receptor beta chains from one sample sequenced in a study of CD8+ T cells in alopecia areata. Sequencing templates came from extracted RNA that was reverse transcribed into cDNA. The data were produced by immunoSEQ multiplex PCR, yet TCRdb's version contains in-frame clones alone and is incomplete. Seen here are roughly 130,000 clones, 45% to 65% observed once, and the top ten hold 4.5%. Sequencing used CD4+ T cells sorted from blood, obtained at week 0. These receptors all come from a human donor with alopecia areata.

V usage is TRBV11-1 and J usage is TRBJ2-3, with 7 bases lining up with TRBD1. Losses at the gene ends were 5 bases for V and 5 bases for J; bases not matched to a gene: 4. This CDR3 has 13 residues. Per the germline V gene, CDR1 is SGHAT and CDR2 is FQDESV (reference sequence). DNA for the CDR3: TGTGCCAGCAGCCGAAACAGGGGAGATACGCAGTATTTT. It is translated as CASSRNRGDTQYF.

A word on this clone: Other DNA sequences in this specimen translate into the identical CDR3. The chain links TRBV6-6 to TRBJ2-5; no definite D call. The CDR3 has 11 amino acids. V gave up 5 bases and J gave up 4 bases, with 5 bases separating them. In germline, CDR1 is MNHNY, CDR2 SVGAGI (reference sequence). For the CDR3, the DNA is TGTGCCAGCAGTGGAAGAGAGACCCAGTACTTC. Translated, it gives CASSGRETQYF.

This clone has just a few counts. J is TRBJ2-7 and V is TRBV19; the D gene is possibly TRBD1 (5 bases). Germline V CDR1 and CDR2: LNHDA, SQIVND (reference sequence). V lost 0 bases and J 4 bases, leaving 10 bases between the germline ends. The CDR3 contains 14 residues. CDR3 nucleotide sequence: TGTGCCAGTAGTATAGACGCGACAGCTTACGAGCAGTACTTC. Protein: CASSIDATAYEQYF.

The chain employs TRBV28 and TRBJ2-4; D may be TRBD2 (6 bases). There are 15 residues in the CDR3. V was shortened by 2 bases and J by 0 bases, with 8 bases between the two germline ends. Germline CDR1 and CDR2: MDHEN and SYDVKM. The CDR3 DNA reads as TGTGCCAGCAGTTTAAGGGGACTAGCCAAAAACATTCAGTACTTC. Translation gives CASSLRGLAKNIQYF. The full variable domain, its missing parts supplied by reference TRBV28 and TRBJ2-4, is DVKVTQSSRYLVKRTGEKVFLECVQDMDHENMFWYRQDPGLGLRLIYFSYDVKMKEKGDIPEGYSVSREKKERFSLILESASTNQTSMYLCASSLRGLAKNIQYFGAGTRLSVL.

The chain carries TRBV27 and TRBJ2-7, with 15 nucleotides matching TRBD2. CDR3 size: 19 residues. Germline values: CDR1 MNHEY, CDR2 SMNVEV (reference sequence). V shed 5 bases and J 2 bases; nucleotides not matched to a gene: 13. CDR3 region: CASSPRTSGRAEKAYEQYF. As DNA, the CDR3 is TGTGCCAGCAGTCCAAGGACTAGCGGGAGGGCTGAAAAGGCCTACGAGCAGTACTTC.

This clone was detected many times. The V and J genes are TRBV4-1 and TRBJ2-7, with D perhaps matching TRBD1 or TRBD2 (5 bases each). This CDR3 has 18 amino acids. The V gene's germline CDR1 is MGHRA and CDR2 YSYEKL. The V gene lost 0 bases and the J gene lost 3 bases, with 21 bases spanning the gap. The CDR3 protein is CASSQEHISGGQSYEQYF. Written as DNA, the CDR3 is TGCGCCAGCAGCCAAGAGCATATTAGTGGAGGACAAAGCTACGAGCAGTACTTC.

This chain connects TRBV10-3 to TRBJ2-3, with D perhaps TRBD2 (6 bases). The germline CDR1 and CDR2 sequences are ENHRY and SYGVKD. V was trimmed by 3 bases and J by 0 bases, leaving 13 bases between them. CDR3 length: 16 residues. The CDR3 spells CAISESGGTSTDTQYF. The CDR3 DNA sequence: TGTGCCATCAGTGAATCTGGCGGGACCAGCACAGATACGCAGTATTTT.

This CDR3 reads CASSSGRRGYEQFF. CDR3 DNA sequence: TGTGCCAGCAGCTCCGGGAGGCGGGGCTATGAGCAGTTCTTC. The chain combines TRBV13 with TRBJ2-1, with 7 bases identical to TRBD2. V dropped 4 bases and J dropped 8; count of bases not matched to a gene: 8. CDR3 size: 14 residues. Germline loops: CDR1 PRHDT, CDR2 FYEKMQ (reference sequence). The full variable domain, rest sourced from reference TRBV13 and TRBJ2-1, is AAGVIQSPRHLIKEKRETATLKCYPIPRHDTVYWYQQGPGQDPQFLISFYEKMQSDKGSIPDRFSAQQFSDYHSELNMSSLELGDSALYFCASSSGRRGYEQFFGPGTRLTVL.